The T cell receptor beta chain under discussion was sequenced for a study of human T cells and chemical hapten exposure (dated by TCRdb to the early 2020s). With regard to the full study: For sensitization, 2% DPC in acetone was applied to a roughly 2 cm by roughly 2 cm area of upper inner arm skin. Weekly therapeutic DPC doses were additionally applied to the scalp of patients throughout the roughly 23-week study period. Patch testing was performed on the upper back with Finn chambers containing 0.01% DPC, and the patch tests were scored after 6 days according to International Contact Dermatitis Research Group standards. Alopecia areata with under or over 50% scalp involvement, alopecia totalis and alopecia universalis were represented in the patient cohort, which was mostly female. Libraries were pooled for sequencing, and per-sample TCR yields varied mainly because of small differences in library volumes within the pool. Peripheral blood TCR repertoire changes were tracked in vivo in alopecia patients during primary and secondary sensitization to the hapten diphenylcyclopropenone (DPC). Blood samples were taken from patients before sensitization (week 0) and then at 2, 6 and about 24 weeks after DPC sensitization. About 27 alopecia patients gave blood for TCR sequencing at one to four time points (pre-sensitization, 2, 6 and 24 weeks).

The full study reports these points: The number of TCRs above 1 in 1000 frequency did not change with DPC sensitization; there was no evidence of global repertoire structure alterations. After repeated subsampling, the strength of the expansion versus patch-test correlation and the threshold at which it became significant changed. A positive correlation was found between the number of PT1 expanded TCRs and patch test score, with significance reached at thresholds 8, 16 and 32 but not 4. Compared with pre-sensitization or healthy control sets, expanded TCRs formed significantly more large CDR3 similarity clusters, which is consistent with antigen-driven responses. All patients had alopecia, a presumed autoimmune disease, so their immune response might differ from that of healthy individuals.

Worth noting for this clonotype: Its antigen is unknown. No clone much larger than this one lies a single base away; base qualities are absent.

The V and J ends are trimmed by 5 bases and 4 bases, leaving 17 bases between them. Spanning cysteine to phenylalanine, the CDR3 consists of 15 amino acids. Only the CDR3 portion is preserved as DNA: 45 bases, with reading frame beginning at the first base. The germline V gene encodes CDR1 ENHRY and CDR2 SYGVKD. The library was made by RACE. The instrument was a NextSeq 500. Library preparation attached unique molecular identifiers to individual cDNA molecules for quantitative, reproducible TCR counting. For every blood RNA sample, sequencing covered both the TCR alpha and TCR beta chains. For the original study's pipeline: A median of about 100,000 TCRs per sample was observed, with a range of about 23,224 to 690,600. V, J and CDR3 annotation of the TCR reads was performed with the Decombinator software suite. To make PS versus PT1 abundance plots, every sample was subsampled to the same number of TCRs (28,000). TCRs were defined as expanded if absent before sensitization and observed at least eight times at the 2-week time point. TCRdb itself trimmed the public reads at Q25 with fastp, ran MiXCR and retained productive beta chains. Merged by CDR3 protein, the rows form single entries marked with the most common genes and DNA. TCRdb's processing, not the authors' own work, is the source of the V and J calls. The sample table holds a few hundred thousand distinct CDR3 sequences, of which 5% to 6.5% were seen once. The top ten clones comprise over 6.5% of the sample.

The time point label, read with the paper, signifies: pre-sensitization, week 0. This specimen's treatment or condition label, interpreted: therapeutic diphenylcyclopropenone sensitization with weekly scalp DPC. At each patch-test visit, blood was drawn before the patch test was applied. To be eligible, patients had to be aged 18 to 70, diagnosed with alopecia and judged suitable for DPC therapy, while pregnant patients were excluded. Total RNA was extracted from unfractionated whole blood collected in Tempus Blood RNA tubes. The rearrangement joined TRBV10-3 to TRBJ1-1; TRBD1 is a possible D gene, resting on 5 matching bases. The receptor comes from a young woman with alopecia areata. Some clones in this sample may be carry-over from other donors' samples. The sample was whole blood, taken in connection with sensitization to the hapten diphenylcyclopropenone (DPC). The DNA sequence is given as TGTGCCATCAGTCCACAGGAATTGGGAAGCACTGAAGCTTTCTTT. This is translated as CAISPQELGSTEAFF.